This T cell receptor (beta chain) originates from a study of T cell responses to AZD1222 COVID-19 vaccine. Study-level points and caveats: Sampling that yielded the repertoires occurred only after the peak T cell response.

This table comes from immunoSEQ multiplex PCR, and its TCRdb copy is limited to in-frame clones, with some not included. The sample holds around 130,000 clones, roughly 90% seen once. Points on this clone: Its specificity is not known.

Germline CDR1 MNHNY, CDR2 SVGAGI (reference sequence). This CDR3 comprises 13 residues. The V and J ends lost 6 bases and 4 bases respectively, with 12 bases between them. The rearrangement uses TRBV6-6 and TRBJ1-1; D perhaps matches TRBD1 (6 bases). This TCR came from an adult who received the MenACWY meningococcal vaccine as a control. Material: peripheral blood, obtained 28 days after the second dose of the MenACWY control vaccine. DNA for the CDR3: TGTGCCAGCAGACAGGGTAGTGGCACTGAAGCTTTCTTT. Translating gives CASRQGSGTEAFF.